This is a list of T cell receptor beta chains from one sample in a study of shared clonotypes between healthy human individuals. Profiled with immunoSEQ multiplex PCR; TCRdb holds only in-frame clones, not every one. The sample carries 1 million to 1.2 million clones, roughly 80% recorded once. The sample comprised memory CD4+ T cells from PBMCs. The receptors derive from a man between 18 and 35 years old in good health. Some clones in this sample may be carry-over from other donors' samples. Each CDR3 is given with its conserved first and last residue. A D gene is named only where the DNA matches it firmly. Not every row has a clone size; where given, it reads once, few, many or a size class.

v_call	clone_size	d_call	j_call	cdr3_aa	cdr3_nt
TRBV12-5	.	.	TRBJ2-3	CASGLSPDTQYF	TGTGCTAGTGGTCTCTCGCCGGATACGCAGTATTTT
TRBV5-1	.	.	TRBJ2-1	CASSLLPGSSYNEQFF	TGCGCCAGCAGCCTCCTTCCGGGGAGCTCCTACAATGAGCAGTTCTTC
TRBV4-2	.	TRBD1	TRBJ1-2	CASSLGTGVQANYGYTF	TGTGCCAGCAGCTTGGGGACAGGGGTCCAAGCTAACTATGGCTACACCTTC
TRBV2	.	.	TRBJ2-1	CASSEALLAYNEQFF	TGTGCCAGCAGTGAAGCGCTTCTGGCCTACAATGAGCAGTTCTTC
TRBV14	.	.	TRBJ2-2	CASSVPELFF	TGTGCCAGCAGCGTCCCCGAGCTGTTTTTT
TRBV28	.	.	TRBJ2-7	CASSLVAGYEQYF	TGTGCCAGCAGTTTAGTGGCAGGCTACGAGCAGTACTTC
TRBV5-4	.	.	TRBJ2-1	CASSQGAGGAYNEQFF	TGTGCCAGCAGTCAGGGGGCGGGAGGGGCCTACAATGAGCAGTTCTTC
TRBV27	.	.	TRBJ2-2	CASQQELASTGELFF	TGTGCCAGCCAACAGGAGCTAGCGAGCACCGGGGAGCTGTTTTTT
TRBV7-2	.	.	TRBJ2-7	CASSLAVGSYEQYF	TGTGCCAGCAGCTTAGCGGTAGGAAGCTACGAGCAGTACTTC
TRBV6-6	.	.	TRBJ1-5	CASSARERNQPQHF	TGTGCCAGCAGCGCCAGGGAAAGAAATCAGCCCCAGCATTTT
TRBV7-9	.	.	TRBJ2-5	CASSWGGDSKQETQYF	TGTGCCAGCAGCTGGGGGGGGGACAGCAAACAAGAGACCCAGTACTTC
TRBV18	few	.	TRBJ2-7	CASSPDTGANYEQYF	TGTGCCAGCTCACCGGACACGGGGGCCAACTACGAGCAGTACTTC
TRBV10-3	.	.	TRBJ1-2	CAISELTYGYTF	TGTGCCATCAGTGAGTTAACTTATGGCTACACCTTC
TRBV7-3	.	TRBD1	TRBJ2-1	CASSFGTGVYNEQFF	TGTGCCAGCAGCTTCGGGACAGGGGTATACAATGAACAGTTCTTC
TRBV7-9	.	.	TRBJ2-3	CASNPLVLDTQYF	TGTGCCAGCAACCCACTAGTTTTGGATACGCAGTATTTT
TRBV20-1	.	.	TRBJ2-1	CSARDRNEQFF	TGCAGTGCTAGAGATCGGAATGAGCAGTTCTTC
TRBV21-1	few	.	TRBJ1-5	CASSILDRGNQPQHF	TGTGCCAGCAGCATACTTGACAGGGGGAATCAGCCCCAGCATTTT
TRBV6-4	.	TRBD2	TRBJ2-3	CASGSSGGLSDTQYF	TGTGCCAGCGGGTCTAGCGGGGGTCTCTCAGATACGCAGTATTTT
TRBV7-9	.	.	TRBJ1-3	CASSLSSTGNTIYF	TGTGCCAGCAGCTTATCGTCTACTGGAAACACCATATATTTT
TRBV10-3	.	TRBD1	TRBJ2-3	CAISQTGPSLTQEYF	TGTGCCATCAGTCAGACAGGGCCCAGCTTAACGCAGGAGTATTTT
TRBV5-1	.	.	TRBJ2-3	CASSLFGVEGDTQYF	TGCGCCAGCAGCTTGTTCGGCGTGGAAGGAGATACGCAGTATTTT
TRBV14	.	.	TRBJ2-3	CASSQWGGDTQYF	TGTGCCAGCAGCCAGTGGGGAGGAGATACGCAGTATTTT
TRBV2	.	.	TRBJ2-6	CASSDSGANVLTF	TGTGCCAGCAGTGATAGTGGGGCCAACGTCCTGACTTTC
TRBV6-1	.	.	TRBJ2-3	CASSKGGASTDTQYF	TGTGCCAGCAGTAAGGGGGGCGCTAGCACAGATACGCAGTATTTT
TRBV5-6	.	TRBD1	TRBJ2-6	CASSLAGQGAYGANVLTF	TGTGCCAGCAGCTTGGCCGGACAGGGGGCGTATGGGGCCAACGTCCTGACTTTC
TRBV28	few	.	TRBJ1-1	CASSLRVRGTEAFF	TGTGCCAGCAGTTTAAGAGTTAGGGGTACTGAAGCTTTCTTT
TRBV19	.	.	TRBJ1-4	CASSYATNEKLFF	TGTGCCAGTAGTTATGCAACTAATGAAAAACTGTTTTTT
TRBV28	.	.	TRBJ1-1	CASSDAEAFF	TGTGCCAGCAGTGACGCTGAAGCTTTCTTT
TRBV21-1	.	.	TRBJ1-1	CASSHGSEWTTEAFF	TGTGCCAGCAGCCACGGATCGGAGTGGACCACTGAAGCTTTCTTT
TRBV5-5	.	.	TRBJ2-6	CASSLKGGTSGANVLTF	TGTGCCAGCAGCTTGAAGGGGGGTACCTCTGGGGCCAACGTCCTGACTTTC
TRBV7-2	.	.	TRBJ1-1	CASSPQGRLNTEAFF	TGTGCCAGCAGCCCCCAGGGACGCTTAAACACTGAAGCTTTCTTT
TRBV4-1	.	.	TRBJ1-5	CASSQAWGEGNQPQHF	TGCGCCAGCAGCCAAGCTTGGGGTGAGGGCAATCAGCCCCAGCATTTT
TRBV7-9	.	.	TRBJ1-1	CASSFGLNTEAFF	TGTGCCAGCAGCTTCGGCTTGAACACTGAAGCTTTCTTT
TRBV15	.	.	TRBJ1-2	CATSRDLNDGYTF	TGTGCCACCAGCAGAGATCTGAACGATGGCTACACCTTC
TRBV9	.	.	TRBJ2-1	CASSVGLPSSYNEQFF	TGTGCCAGCAGCGTAGGGCTCCCGAGCTCCTACAATGAGCAGTTCTTC
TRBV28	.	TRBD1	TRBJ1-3	CASSPGQGNTIYF	TGTGCCAGCAGTCCGGGACAGGGGAACACCATATATTTT
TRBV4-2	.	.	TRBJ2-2	CASSPTTAGLTNTGELFF	TGTGCCAGCAGCCCAACGACGGCGGGACTGACGAACACCGGGGAGCTGTTTTTT
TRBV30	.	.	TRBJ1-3	CAWKSLESGNTIYF	TGTGCCTGGAAATCTCTGGAATCTGGAAACACCATATATTTT
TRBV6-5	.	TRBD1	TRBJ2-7	CASSRSGTGHEQYF	TGTGCCAGCAGTCGCTCCGGGACAGGGCACGAGCAGTACTTC
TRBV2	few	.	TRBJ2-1	CASTNYNEQFF	TGTGCCAGCACCAACTACAATGAGCAGTTCTTC
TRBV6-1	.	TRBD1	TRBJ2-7	CASIRDRTYEQYF	TGTGCCAGCATTCGGGACAGAACCTACGAGCAGTACTTC
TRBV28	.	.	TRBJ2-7	CASSSGGSGDDEQYF	TGTGCCAGCAGTTCCGGGGGTAGCGGTGACGACGAGCAGTACTTC
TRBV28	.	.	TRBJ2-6	CASSLGGTGANVLTF	TGTGCCAGCAGTTTGGGAGGCACTGGGGCCAACGTCCTGACTTTC
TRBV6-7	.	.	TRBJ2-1	CAEGLSYNEQFF	TGTGCCGAAGGACTTTCCTACAATGAGCAGTTCTTC
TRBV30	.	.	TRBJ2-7	CAWSAPEGSSYEQYF	TGTGCCTGGAGTGCTCCGGAGGGGAGCTCCTACGAGCAGTACTTC
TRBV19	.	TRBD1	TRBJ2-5	CASSPGTVVVTQYF	TGTGCCAGTAGTCCCGGGACAGTCGTCGTGACCCAGTACTTC
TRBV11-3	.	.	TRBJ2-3	CASSLDQGDTQYF	TGTGCCAGCAGCTTAGATCAGGGTGATACGCAGTATTTT
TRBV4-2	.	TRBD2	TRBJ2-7	CASSQVGGGYEQYF	TGTGCCAGCAGCCAAGTTGGGGGGGGCTACGAGCAGTACTTC
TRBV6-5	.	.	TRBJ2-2	CASSYTQGTGELFF	TGTGCCAGCAGTTACACCCAGGGAACCGGGGAGCTGTTTTTT
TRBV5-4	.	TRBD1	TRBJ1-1	CASSSRQGGTEAFF	TGTGCCAGCAGCTCCCGACAGGGGGGCACTGAAGCTTTCTTT
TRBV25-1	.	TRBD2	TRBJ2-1	CASSGTSGGQSYNEQFF	TGTGCCAGCAGTGGGACTAGCGGGGGCCAATCCTACAATGAGCAGTTCTTC
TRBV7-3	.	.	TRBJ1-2	CASSEDNYGYTF	TGTGCCAGCAGTGAAGACAACTATGGCTACACCTTC
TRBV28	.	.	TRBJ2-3	CASRPTGRTDTQYF	TGTGCCAGCAGGCCCACGGGGCGAACAGATACGCAGTATTTT
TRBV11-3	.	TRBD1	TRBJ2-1	CASSGGTGGWDEQFF	TGTGCCAGCAGCGGAGGGACAGGGGGTTGGGATGAGCAGTTCTTC
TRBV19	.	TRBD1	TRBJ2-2	CASRGQGNTGELFF	TGTGCCAGTAGAGGACAGGGGAACACCGGGGAGCTGTTTTTT
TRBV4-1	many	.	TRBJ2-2	CASSQGRARGNTGELFF	TGCGCCAGCAGCCAAGGGCGGGCAAGAGGAAACACCGGGGAGCTGTTTTTT
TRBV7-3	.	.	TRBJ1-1	CASARGRTEAFF	TGTGCCTCCGCCCGGGGGCGGACTGAAGCTTTCTTT